The entry that follows covers one T cell receptor beta chain sequence. Germline lookup yields CDR1 MNHEY and CDR2 SMNVEV (reference sequence). Trimming took off 6 bases at V and 0 bases at J, with 14 bases between the two ends. The CDR3 runs to 15 residues. The data were obtained in a study of CD8+ T cells in alopecia areata. Stated treatment: oral pan-JAK inhibitor, 5-10 mg twice daily. TCR sequencing used cDNA made by reverse transcription of extracted RNA. Assay used: immunoSEQ multiplex PCR; TCRdb lists only in-frame clones, some missing. This sample has about 300,000 clones, with 58% found just once.

Here the sequenced sample was CD4+ T cells sorted from blood, taken at week 24, from a patient treated with tofacitinib. This rearrangement joins TRBV27 to TRBJ1-2, with D possibly TRBD1 on 5 matching bases. The clonotype comes from a human donor with alopecia areata. For the CDR3, the DNA is TGTGCCAGCAGCTCCGACAGTTTAGCTAACTATGGCTACACCTTC. Its translation is CASSSDSLANYGYTF.